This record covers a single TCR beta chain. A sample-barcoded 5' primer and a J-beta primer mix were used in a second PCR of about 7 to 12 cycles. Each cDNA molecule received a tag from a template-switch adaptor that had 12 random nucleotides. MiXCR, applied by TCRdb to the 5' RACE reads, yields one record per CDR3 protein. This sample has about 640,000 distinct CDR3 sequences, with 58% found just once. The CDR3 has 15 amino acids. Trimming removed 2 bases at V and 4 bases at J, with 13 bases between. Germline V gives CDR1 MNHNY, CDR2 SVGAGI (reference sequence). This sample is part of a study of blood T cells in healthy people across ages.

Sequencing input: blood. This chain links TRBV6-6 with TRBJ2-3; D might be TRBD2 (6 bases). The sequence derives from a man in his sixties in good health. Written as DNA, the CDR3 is TGTGCCAGCAGTTACGGACTACGAGTGGCAGATACGCAGTATTTT. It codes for CASSYGLRVADTQYF.